This TCR beta chain was documented in a study of control samples from healthy donors and cancer patients. V shed 5 bases and J shed 8 bases, with 16 bases lying between them. From germline, CDR1 is SEHNR and CDR2 FQNEAQ (reference sequence). The length of the CDR3 is 14 residues. The protocol was immunoSEQ multiplex PCR, while the TCRdb copy is restricted to in-frame clones and leaves out a portion. The table has tens of thousands of clones, approximately 90% seen once. The TCR was taken from a woman between 40 and 55 years old with head and neck cancer. The chain combines TRBV7-9 with TRBJ2-1; D is perhaps TRBD1 (6 bases). Input material: PBMCs. The CDR3 is CASSPRQDGDEQFF. CDR3 coding DNA: TGTGCCAGCAGCCCAAGACAGGATGGCGATGAGCAGTTCTTC.